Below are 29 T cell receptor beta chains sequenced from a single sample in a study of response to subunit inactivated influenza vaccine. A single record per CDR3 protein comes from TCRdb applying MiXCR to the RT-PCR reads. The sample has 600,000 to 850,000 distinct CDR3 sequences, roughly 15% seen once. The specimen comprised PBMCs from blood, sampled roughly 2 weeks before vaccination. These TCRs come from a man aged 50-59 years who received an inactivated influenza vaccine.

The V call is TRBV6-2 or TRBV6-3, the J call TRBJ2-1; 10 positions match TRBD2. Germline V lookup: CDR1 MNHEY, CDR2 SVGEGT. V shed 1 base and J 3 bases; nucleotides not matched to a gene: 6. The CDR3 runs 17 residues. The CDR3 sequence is CASSYYLAGDSYNEQFF. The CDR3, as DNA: TGTGCCAGCAGTTACTATCTAGCGGGAGATAGCTACAATGAGCAGTTCTTC.

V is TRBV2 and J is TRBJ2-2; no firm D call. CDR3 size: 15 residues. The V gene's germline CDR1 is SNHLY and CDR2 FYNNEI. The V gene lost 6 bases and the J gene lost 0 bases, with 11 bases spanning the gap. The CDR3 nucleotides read TGTGCCAGCAGGAATGGCAGGTCGAACACCGGGGAGCTGTTTTTT. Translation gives CASRNGRSNTGELFF.

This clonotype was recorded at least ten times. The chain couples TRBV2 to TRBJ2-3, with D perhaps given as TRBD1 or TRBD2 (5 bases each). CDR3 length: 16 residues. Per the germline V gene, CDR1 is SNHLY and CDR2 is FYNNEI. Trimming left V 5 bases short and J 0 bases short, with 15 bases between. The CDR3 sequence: CASSSPGRTSTDTQYF. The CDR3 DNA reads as TGTGCCAGCAGTTCGCCGGGACGGACAAGCACAGATACGCAGTATTTT. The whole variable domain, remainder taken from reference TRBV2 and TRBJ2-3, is EPEVTQTPSHQVTQMGQEVILRCVPISNHLYFYWYRQILGQKVEFLVSFYNNEISEKSEIFDDQFSVERPDGSNFTLKIRSTKLEDSAMYFCASSSPGRTSTDTQYFGPGTRLTVL.

CDR3 coding DNA: TGTGCCAGCACCCTCTCGGCAGCGTCCGAGACCCAGTACTTC. This translates into CASTLSAASETQYF. The V call is TRBV7-9, the J call TRBJ2-5; D unresolved. The CDR3 spans 14 residues. Trimming pared 7 bases from V and 5 bases from J, leaving 17 bases between. The germline CDR1 and CDR2 sequences are SEHNR and FQNEAQ (reference sequence).

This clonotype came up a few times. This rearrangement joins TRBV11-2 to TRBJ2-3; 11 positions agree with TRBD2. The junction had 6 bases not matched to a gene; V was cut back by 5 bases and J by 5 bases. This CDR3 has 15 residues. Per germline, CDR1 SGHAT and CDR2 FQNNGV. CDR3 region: CASSPSSGGVDTQYF. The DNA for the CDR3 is TGTGCCAGCAGCCCCAGTAGCGGGGGGGTAGATACGCAGTATTTT. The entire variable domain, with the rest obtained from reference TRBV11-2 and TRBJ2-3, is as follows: EAGVAQSPRYKIIEKRQSVAFWCNPISGHATLYWYQQILGQGPKLLIQFQNNGVVDDSQLPKDRFSAERLKGVDSTLKIQPAKLEDSAVYLCASSPSSGGVDTQYFGPGTRLTVL.

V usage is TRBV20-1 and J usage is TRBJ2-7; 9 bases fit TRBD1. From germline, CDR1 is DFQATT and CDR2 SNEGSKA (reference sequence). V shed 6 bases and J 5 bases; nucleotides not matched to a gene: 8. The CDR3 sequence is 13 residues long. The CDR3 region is CSAPRTGVDEQYF. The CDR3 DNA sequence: TGCAGTGCGCCCCGGACAGGGGTTGACGAGCAGTACTTC.

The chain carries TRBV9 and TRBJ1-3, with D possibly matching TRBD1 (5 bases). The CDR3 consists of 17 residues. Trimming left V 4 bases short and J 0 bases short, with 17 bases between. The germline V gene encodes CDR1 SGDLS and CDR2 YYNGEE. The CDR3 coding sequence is TGTGCCAGCAGCCCCCGACAGATCCTCAGCTCTGGAAACACCATATATTTT. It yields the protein CASSPRQILSSGNTIYF.

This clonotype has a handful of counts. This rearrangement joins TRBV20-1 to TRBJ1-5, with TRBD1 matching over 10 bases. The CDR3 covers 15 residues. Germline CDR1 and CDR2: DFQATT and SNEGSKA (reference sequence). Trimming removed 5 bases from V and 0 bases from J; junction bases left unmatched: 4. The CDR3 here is CSAVGTGVSNQPQHF. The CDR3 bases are TGCAGTGCTGTTGGGACAGGGGTTAGCAATCAGCCCCAGCATTTT.

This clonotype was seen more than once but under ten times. The CDR3 sequence is CASSQEGLAGGSNEQFF. DNA of the CDR3: TGCGCCAGCAGCCAAGAAGGGCTAGCGGGAGGATCCAATGAGCAGTTCTTC. V is TRBV4-3 and J is TRBJ2-1; 11 nucleotides line up with TRBD2. V dropped 0 bases and J dropped 6; count of bases not matched to a gene: 7. The CDR3 runs 17 residues. The germline V gene encodes CDR1 LGHNA and CDR2 YSLEER.

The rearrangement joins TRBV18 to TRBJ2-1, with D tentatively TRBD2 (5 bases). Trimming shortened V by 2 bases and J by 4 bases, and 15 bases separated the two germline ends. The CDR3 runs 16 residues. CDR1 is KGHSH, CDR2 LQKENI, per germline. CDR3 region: CASSPTGGDRYNEQFF. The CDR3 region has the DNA TGTGCCAGCTCACCAACTGGAGGCGACCGTTACAATGAGCAGTTCTTC.

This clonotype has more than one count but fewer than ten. CDR3 loop: CASSQGLGEETQYF. The CDR3, as DNA: TGCGCCAGCAGCCAAGGATTGGGAGAAGAGACCCAGTACTTC. The chain links TRBV4-3 to TRBJ2-5; a weak D match, TRBD2 (5 bases). The CDR3 has 14 residues. Trimming stripped 1 base from V and 3 bases from J, with 9 bases between. Germline CDR1 LGHNA, CDR2 YSLEER.

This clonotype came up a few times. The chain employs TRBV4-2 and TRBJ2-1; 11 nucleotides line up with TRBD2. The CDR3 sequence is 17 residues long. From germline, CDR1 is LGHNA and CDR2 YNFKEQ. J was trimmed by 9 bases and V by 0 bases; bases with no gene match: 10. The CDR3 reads CASSQEPTSGRGVEQFF. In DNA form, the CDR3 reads TGTGCCAGCAGCCAAGAACCAACTAGCGGGAGAGGAGTTGAGCAGTTCTTC.

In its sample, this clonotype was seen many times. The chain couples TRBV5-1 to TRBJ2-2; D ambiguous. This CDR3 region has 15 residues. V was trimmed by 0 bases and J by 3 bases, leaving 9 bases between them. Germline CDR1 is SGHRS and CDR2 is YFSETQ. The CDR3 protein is CASSLAVQDTGELFF. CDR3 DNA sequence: TGCGCCAGCAGCTTGGCCGTACAAGACACCGGGGAGCTGTTTTTT.

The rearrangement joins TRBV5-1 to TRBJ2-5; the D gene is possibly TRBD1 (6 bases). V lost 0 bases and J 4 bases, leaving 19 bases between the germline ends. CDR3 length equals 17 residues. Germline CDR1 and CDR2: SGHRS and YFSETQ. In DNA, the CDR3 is TGCGCCAGCAGCTTGGGCACCGGGACATGGCCCGCAGAGACCCAGTACTTC. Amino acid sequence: CASSLGTGTWPAETQYF.

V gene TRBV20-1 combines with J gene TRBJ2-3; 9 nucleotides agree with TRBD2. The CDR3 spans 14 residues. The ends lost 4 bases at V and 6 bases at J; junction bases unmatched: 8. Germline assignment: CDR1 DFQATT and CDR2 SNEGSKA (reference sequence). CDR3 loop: CSATTSGTGDTQYF. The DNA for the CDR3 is TGCAGTGCTACGACTAGCGGAACAGGGGATACGCAGTATTTT.

The DNA for the CDR3 is TGCGCCAGCAGCCCGGGCAGGCGAGCGAACACCGGGGAGCTGTTTTTT. Protein sequence: CASSPGRRANTGELFF. The gene calls are TRBV5-1 and TRBJ2-2; D gene uncertain. This CDR3 is built from 16 residues. V gave up 4 bases and J gave up 0 bases, with 13 bases separating them. Germline assignment: CDR1 SGHRS and CDR2 YFSETQ.

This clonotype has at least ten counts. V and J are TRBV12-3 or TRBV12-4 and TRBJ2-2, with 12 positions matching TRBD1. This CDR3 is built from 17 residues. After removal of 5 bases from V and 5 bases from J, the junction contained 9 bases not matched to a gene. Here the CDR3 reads CASSHTGTGGRTGELFF. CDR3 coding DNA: TGTGCCAGCAGTCATACTGGGACAGGGGGCCGAACCGGGGAGCTGTTTTTT.

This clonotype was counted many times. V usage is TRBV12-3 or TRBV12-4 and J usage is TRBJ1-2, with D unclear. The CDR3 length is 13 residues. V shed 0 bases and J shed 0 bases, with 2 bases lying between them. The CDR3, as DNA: TGTGCCAGCAGTTTAGCGGCTAACTATGGCTACACCTTC. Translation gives CASSLAANYGYTF.

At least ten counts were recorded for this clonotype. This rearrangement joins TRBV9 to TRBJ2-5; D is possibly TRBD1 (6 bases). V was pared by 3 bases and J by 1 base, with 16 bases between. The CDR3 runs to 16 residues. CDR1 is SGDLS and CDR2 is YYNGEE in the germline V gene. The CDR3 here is CASSGSDRSSQETQYF. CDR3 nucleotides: TGTGCCAGCAGCGGTTCAGACAGGAGCAGCCAAGAGACCCAGTACTTC.

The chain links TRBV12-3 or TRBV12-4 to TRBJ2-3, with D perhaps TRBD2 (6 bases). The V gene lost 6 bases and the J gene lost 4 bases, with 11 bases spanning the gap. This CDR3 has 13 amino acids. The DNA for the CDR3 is TGTGCCAGCAGCTGCCGGGACTCAGATACGCAGTATTTT. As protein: CASSCRDSDTQYF.

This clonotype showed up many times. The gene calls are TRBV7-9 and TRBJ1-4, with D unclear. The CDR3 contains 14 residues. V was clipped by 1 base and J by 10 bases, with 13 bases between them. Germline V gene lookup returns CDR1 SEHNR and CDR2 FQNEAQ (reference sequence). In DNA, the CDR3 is TGTGCCAGCAGCTTAGTTCAGAACGGCGGAAAACTGTTTTTT. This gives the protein CASSLVQNGGKLFF.

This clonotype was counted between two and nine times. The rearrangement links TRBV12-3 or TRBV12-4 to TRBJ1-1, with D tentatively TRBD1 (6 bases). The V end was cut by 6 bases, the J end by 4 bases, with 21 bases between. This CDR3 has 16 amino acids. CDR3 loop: CASRPGVGGGITEAFF. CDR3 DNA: TGTGCCAGCAGGCCGGGGGTCGGGGGCGGGATCACTGAAGCTTTCTTT.

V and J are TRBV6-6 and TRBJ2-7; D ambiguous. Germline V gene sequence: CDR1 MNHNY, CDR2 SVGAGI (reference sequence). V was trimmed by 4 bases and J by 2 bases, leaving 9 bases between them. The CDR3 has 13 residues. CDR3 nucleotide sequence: TGTGCCAGCAGTTCTAACTTGGCCTACGAGCAGTACTTC. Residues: CASSSNLAYEQYF.

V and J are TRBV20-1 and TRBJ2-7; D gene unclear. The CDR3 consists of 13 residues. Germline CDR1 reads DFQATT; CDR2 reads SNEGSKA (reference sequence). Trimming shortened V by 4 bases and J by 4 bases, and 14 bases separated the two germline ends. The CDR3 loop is CSATRVSGYEQYF. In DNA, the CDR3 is TGCAGTGCTACCCGGGTCTCAGGTTACGAGCAGTACTTC.

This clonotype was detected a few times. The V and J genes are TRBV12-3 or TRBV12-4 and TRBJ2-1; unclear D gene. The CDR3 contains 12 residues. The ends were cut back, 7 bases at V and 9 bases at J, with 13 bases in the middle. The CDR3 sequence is CASTQPGPEQFF. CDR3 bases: TGTGCCAGCACCCAACCAGGCCCTGAGCAGTTCTTC.

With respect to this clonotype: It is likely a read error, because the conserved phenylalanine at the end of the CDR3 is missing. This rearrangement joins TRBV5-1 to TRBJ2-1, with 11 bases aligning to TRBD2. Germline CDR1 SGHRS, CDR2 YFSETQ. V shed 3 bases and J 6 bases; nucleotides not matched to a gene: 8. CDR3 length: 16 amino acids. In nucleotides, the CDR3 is TGCGCCAGCAGCTCCTTAGCGGGAGGGCCGGGCAATGAGCAGTTCTCC. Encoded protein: CASSSLAGGPGNEQFS.

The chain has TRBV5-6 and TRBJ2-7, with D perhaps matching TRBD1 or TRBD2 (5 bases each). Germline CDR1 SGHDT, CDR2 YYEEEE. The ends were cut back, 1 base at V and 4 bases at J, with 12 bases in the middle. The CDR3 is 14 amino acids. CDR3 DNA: TGTGCCAGCAGCTTGCAGGGACCAAATTACGAGCAGTACTTC. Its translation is CASSLQGPNYEQYF.

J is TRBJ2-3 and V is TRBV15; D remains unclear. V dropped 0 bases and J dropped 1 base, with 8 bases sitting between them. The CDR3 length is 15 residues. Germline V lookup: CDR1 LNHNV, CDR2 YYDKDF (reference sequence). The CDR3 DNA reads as TGTGCCACCAGCAGAGATGAAGTGGGCACAGATACGCAGTATTTT. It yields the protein CATSRDEVGTDTQYF.

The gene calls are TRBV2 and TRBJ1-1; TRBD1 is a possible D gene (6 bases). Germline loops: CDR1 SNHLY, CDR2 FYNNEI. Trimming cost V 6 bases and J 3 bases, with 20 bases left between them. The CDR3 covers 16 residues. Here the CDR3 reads CASRGAGSPSDTEAFF. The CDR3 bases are TGTGCCAGCAGGGGGGCAGGGTCCCCCTCAGACACTGAAGCTTTCTTT. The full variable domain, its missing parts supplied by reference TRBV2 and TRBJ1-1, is EPEVTQTPSHQVTQMGQEVILRCVPISNHLYFYWYRQILGQKVEFLVSFYNNEISEKSEIFDDQFSVERPDGSNFTLKIRSTKLEDSAMYFCASRGAGSPSDTEAFFGQGTRLTVV.